This T cell receptor (beta chain) was sequenced for a study of cytomegalovirus exposure and HLA in healthy donors. Study details: Among the roughly 400 donors who were genotyped, about 84% fell in the genetic ancestry cluster that is associated with self-reported Caucasian donors. The study, taken as a whole, reports: Beyond CMV serostatus, there was no information to go on about immune exposure.

Researchers ran the PCR with 60 Vbeta and 13 Jbeta primers. Sequencing was performed with immunoSEQ multiplex PCR; in TCRdb, only in-frame clones are kept and a portion is missing. This table has under 200,000 clones, around 63% appearing once. The table lists this clone with a few counts. Its antigen is undetermined. The CDR3 sequence is 16 residues long. CDR1 and CDR2 (germline): MNHEY, SVGAGI. Trimming at V came to 0 bases and at J to 3 bases, leaving 8 bases not matched to a gene. Sequenced: PBMCs. The chain is built from TRBV6-5 and TRBJ2-7; 7 nucleotides align to TRBD2. The source of this sequence is a woman aged 18-29 years in good health and CMV-seropositive. CDR3 residues: CASSYSLTSRGYEQYF. CDR3 bases: TGTGCCAGCAGTTACTCCTTGACTAGCAGAGGCTACGAGCAGTACTTC.